This is a list of T cell receptor beta chains from one sample in a study of blood T cells in healthy people across ages. TCRdb used MiXCR to reprocess the 5' RACE reads, holding one entry per CDR3 protein. The table records some 640,000 distinct CDR3 sequences, roughly 50% of them present only once. The sequenced sample consisted of blood. These receptors all come from a woman aged 55-70 years in good health. The CDR3 runs from the conserved cysteine through the conserved F or W. The D gene is left open where the match is weak. Clone sizes are given selectively: once, few, many, or a class where the clone is expanded.

J,size,D,V,CDR3,DNA
TRBJ2-2,few,NA,TRBV12-3/TRBV12-4,CASSSGLYTGELFF,TGTGCCAGCAGTTCGGGACTCTACACCGGGGAGCTGTTTTTT
TRBJ1-4,NA,TRBD1,TRBV10-2,CASRTGEREKLFF,TGCGCCAGCAGGACAGGGGAGAGGGAAAAACTGTTTTTT
TRBJ1-5,few,NA,TRBV21-1,CASSNPLIGQPQHF,TGTGCCAGCAGCAACCCACTGATCGGTCAGCCCCAGCATTTT
TRBJ2-6,NA,NA,TRBV20-1,CSAEKANVLTF,TGCAGTGCTGAGAAAGCCAACGTCCTGACTTTC
TRBJ2-1,few,TRBD1,TRBV6-2/TRBV6-3,CASTTLRDRGSYNEQFF,TGTGCCAGCACCACACTAAGGGACAGGGGTTCCTACAATGAGCAGTTCTTC
TRBJ2-7,NA,NA,TRBV6-6,CASSYLQPYEQYF,TGTGCCAGCAGTTACCTCCAGCCTTACGAGCAGTACTTC
TRBJ1-4,few,NA,TRBV12-3/TRBV12-4,CASSFGGGGNEKLFF,TGTGCCAGCAGTTTTGGAGGCGGTGGAAATGAAAAACTGTTTTTT
TRBJ1-1,NA,TRBD1,TRBV7-9,CASSPQGQVNTEAFF,TGTGCCAGCAGCCCGCAGGGACAGGTTAACACTGAAGCTTTCTTT
TRBJ2-3,NA,TRBD1,TRBV20-1,CSASHGQGAYADTQYF,TGCAGTGCTAGCCACGGGCAGGGGGCCTACGCAGATACGCAGTATTTT
TRBJ2-1,NA,TRBD2,TRBV7-2,CASSSPTSGTHNEQFF,TGTGCCAGCAGCTCACCGACTAGCGGGACCCACAATGAGCAGTTCTTC
TRBJ2-6,few,TRBD1,TRBV27,CASSSQGARGANVLTF,TGTGCCAGCAGTTCCCAGGGGGCACGAGGGGCCAACGTCCTGACTTTC
TRBJ2-1,NA,NA,TRBV20-1,CSAEAFEPSYNEQFF,TGCAGTGCGGAGGCCTTTGAACCCTCCTACAATGAGCAGTTCTTC
TRBJ1-2,NA,TRBD1,TRBV6-2/TRBV6-3,CASSYGTGGVSGYTF,TGTGCCAGCAGTTATGGGACAGGGGGCGTGAGTGGCTACACCTTC
TRBJ2-2,NA,NA,TRBV27,CASSLWGTTGELFF,TGTGCCAGCAGTTTATGGGGGACCACCGGGGAGCTGTTTTTT
TRBJ1-2,many,NA,TRBV7-2,CASSLREGNYGYTF,TGTGCCAGCAGCTTAAGGGAGGGGAACTATGGCTACACCTTC
TRBJ2-5,NA,NA,TRBV7-2,CASSVDRVATQYF,TGTGCCAGCAGCGTAGATCGGGTGGCGACCCAGTACTTC
TRBJ2-2,few,NA,TRBV6-5,CASRQGLLNTGELFF,TGTGCCAGCAGACAGGGCCTACTGAACACCGGGGAGCTGTTTTTT
TRBJ2-7,NA,NA,TRBV4-2,CASSQGLSYEQYF,TGTGCCAGCAGCCAAGGACTTTCCTACGAGCAGTACTTC
TRBJ2-2,NA,TRBD2,TRBV7-9,CASSLSESGGASTGELFF,TGTGCCAGCAGCTTAAGCGAGAGCGGGGGGGCGTCCACCGGGGAGCTGTTTTTT
TRBJ2-2,NA,NA,TRBV7-2,CASSPRQGPGGELFF,TGTGCCAGCAGCCCCCGCCAGGGCCCCGGTGGGGAGCTGTTTTTT
TRBJ2-5,few,TRBD1,TRBV12-3/TRBV12-4,CASRTGSVETQYF,TGTGCCAGCAGGACAGGGTCGGTTGAGACCCAGTACTTC
TRBJ1-2,few,NA,TRBV20-1,CSASAGGYGYTF,TGCAGTGCTAGTGCCGGGGGCTATGGCTACACCTTC
TRBJ2-4,many,NA,TRBV12-3/TRBV12-4,CASSSLFLAKNIQYF,TGTGCCAGCAGTAGCCTATTTCTAGCCAAAAACATTCAGTACTTC
TRBJ2-4,NA,TRBD2,TRBV5-6,CASSLVAGDKNIQYF,TGTGCCAGCAGCTTGGTAGCGGGAGACAAAAACATTCAGTACTTC
TRBJ2-1,few,TRBD2,TRBV7-9,CASSRLAGAVLIGQFF,TGTGCCAGCAGCCGACTAGCGGGAGCCGTCCTGATCGGGCAGTTCTTC
TRBJ1-4,few,NA,TRBV20-1,CSASRWEVGNEKLFF,TGCAGTGCTAGTAGGTGGGAGGTTGGTAATGAAAAACTGTTTTTT
TRBJ2-4,NA,NA,TRBV12-3/TRBV12-4,CASSLAGGKRRNIQYF,TGTGCCAGCAGTTTAGCGGGGGGCAAACGGAGGAACATTCAGTACTTC
TRBJ2-1,NA,TRBD2,TRBV27,CASSPPGLGMFSEQFF,TGTGCCAGCAGTCCGCCGGGACTAGGCATGTTTAGTGAGCAGTTCTTC
TRBJ2-1,NA,TRBD2,TRBV29-1,CSVAPSGSVWNEQFF,TGCAGCGTTGCCCCTAGCGGGAGCGTCTGGAATGAGCAGTTCTTC
TRBJ2-5,few,NA,TRBV7-9,CASSLSRGSYYNEQYF,TGTGCCAGCAGCTTAAGCAGAGGTTCATACTACAATGAGCAGTACTTC
TRBJ2-5,NA,NA,TRBV20-1,CSAQMTGMDLREQYF,TGCAGTGCTCAGATGACAGGGATGGACCTTCGGGAGCAGTACTTC
TRBJ2-3,NA,NA,TRBV20-1,CSARVGGRTDTQYF,TGCAGTGCTCGGGTTGGGGGGCGCACAGATACGCAGTATTTT